The 6 T cell receptor beta chains presented below share a single source sample, sequenced in a study of T cells in women clearing cervical HPV infection. This table comes from immunoSEQ multiplex PCR, and its TCRdb copy is limited to in-frame clones, with some not included. The listing records approximately 44,000 clones. Sequencing was done on a sample of blood buffy coat. The receptors stem from a woman between 18 and 75 years old with a cervical HPV16 infection that either progressed to CIN3+ or cleared (not recorded which).

On this clone: The read gets to within 3 residues of the CDR3 end, and the germline J gene fills in the rest. The chain combines TRBV11-2 with TRBJ1-2; D may be TRBD1 (6 bases). Germline V gives CDR1 SGHAT, CDR2 FQNNGV. Trimming removed 5 bases at V and 7 bases at J, with 14 bases between. The CDR3 runs to 13 residues. This CDR3 reads CASSRRGGSGYTF. CDR3 DNA (partial): TGTGCCAGCAGCCGCAGGGGAGGGTCTGGC. The whole variable domain, filled in from reference TRBV11-2 and TRBJ1-2, reads EAGVAQSPRYKIIEKRQSVAFWCNPISGHATLYWYQQILGQGPKLLIQFQNNGVVDDSQLPKDRFSAERLKGVDSTLKIQPAKLEDSAVYLCASSRRGGSGYTFGSGTRLTVV.

Regarding this clone: The CDR3 goes on 3 residues after the read ends, and that part is filled in from the germline J gene. The J gene is TRBJ1-1, the V gene TRBV18, with a possible D match to TRBD1 (5 bases). CDR1 and CDR2 from the germline V gene are KGHSH and LQKENI. Deletions cut 3 bases from V and 1 base from J, with 12 bases between. This CDR3 spans 15 amino acids. The CDR3 loop reads CASSPGGATNTEAFF. Incomplete CDR3 DNA: TGTGCCAGCTCACCGGGAGGGGCAACGAACACTGAA.

Remarks on this clone: With the read ending 3 residues before the CDR3 end, the germline J gene is used to fill in that end. The chain combines TRBV18 with TRBJ2-3; the D is unclear. V gave up 5 bases and J gave up 3 bases, with 9 bases separating them. Germline V gene sequence: CDR1 KGHSH, CDR2 LQKENI. CDR3 length equals 13 residues. The CDR3 reads CASSIVRTDTQYF. Incomplete CDR3 DNA: TGTGCCAGCTCAATTGTCAGAACAGATACG.

As concerns this clone: The DNA ends 3 residues before the CDR3 does, and the rest of the CDR3 is filled in from the germline J gene. This chain joins TRBV7-9 and TRBJ2-3; tentative D call: TRBD1 (6 bases). Germline V gives CDR1 SEHNR, CDR2 FQNEAQ (reference sequence). V was trimmed by 3 bases and J by 6 bases, leaving 13 bases between them. The CDR3 spans 14 residues. CDR3 in amino acids: CASSFTDSEDTQYF. CDR3 DNA (partial): TGTGCCAGCAGCTTTACGGACAGCGAGGATACG.

In the case of this clone: The CDR3 is cut off 3 residues early in the read; its end comes from the germline J gene. The J gene is TRBJ2-2, the V gene TRBV5-4, with 7 bases that match TRBD2. The germline gives CDR1 SGHNT, CDR2 YYREEE (reference sequence). With V trimmed by 5 bases and J by 9 bases, 7 bases remained unmatched. CDR3 length equals 13 residues. The CDR3 region is CASRSAGERELFF. CDR3 DNA, as far as it was read: TGTGCCAGCAGGTCGGCGGGGGAACGGGAG.

As for this clone: The observed sequence ends 3 residues before the CDR3 terminus, with the missing tail filled in from the germline J gene. The chain recombines TRBV5-1 with TRBJ1-6, with D perhaps TRBD1 (5 bases). Germline V gene lookup returns CDR1 SGHRS and CDR2 YFSETQ. The CDR3 length is 16 residues. Trimming shortened V by 7 bases and J by 6 bases, and 20 bases separated the two germline ends. This CDR3 reads CASATLPTGGNSPLHF. Partial CDR3 DNA: TGCGCCAGCGCAACTCTTCCTACAGGCGGTAATTCACCC.